The clone carrying this T cell receptor beta chain was seen just once. The data are from a study of response to subunit inactivated influenza vaccine. CDR3 size: 13 residues. Per the germline V gene, CDR1 is SGHTA and CDR2 is FQGNSA. With 4 bases removed from V and 3 bases from J, the gap between germline ends came to 10 bases. TCRdb re-called the RT-PCR reads with MiXCR, one entry per CDR3 protein. The sample lists 550,000 to 650,000 distinct CDR3 sequences; around 11% were seen once. The sample consisted of PBMCs from blood, taken on the day of vaccination. The chain uses TRBV7-2 and TRBJ2-7, with a weak D call TRBD2 (6 bases). This TCR came from a man aged 45-65 years who received an inactivated influenza vaccine. The CDR3 sequence is CASSSQTSYEQYF. The CDR3, as DNA: TGTGCCAGCAGCTCACAGACTAGCTACGAGCAGTACTTC.